What follows are 18 T cell receptor beta chains derived from one specimen sequenced in a study of CD8 T cells in Susac syndrome. The authors reverse transcribed 0.5 to 1 ug RNA with random hexamers. Using its own MiXCR run on the immunoSEQ multiplex PCR reads, TCRdb lists one record per CDR3 protein. The sample yields about 77,000 distinct CDR3 sequences, about 93% seen once. Sequencing was done on a sample of CD4+ T cells from PBMCs. The receptors were gathered from a human donor with Susac syndrome.

The chain links TRBV20-1 to TRBJ1-2; D is possibly TRBD1 (5 bases). This CDR3 is built from 12 residues. CDR1 is DFQATT and CDR2 is SNEGSKA in the germline V gene (reference sequence). V gave up 0 bases and J gave up 4 bases, with 6 bases separating them. CDR3 sequence reads: CSAREGTYGYTF. The CDR3 DNA follows: TGCAGTGCTAGAGAAGGGACCTATGGCTACACCTTC.

V gene TRBV5-1 combines with J gene TRBJ2-5; 12 bases match TRBD2. The CDR3 extends over 16 amino acids. Germline loops: CDR1 SGHRS, CDR2 YFSETQ. Unmatched junction bases numbered 6, after V lost 1 base and J lost 5 bases. The CDR3 DNA sequence: TGCGCCAGCAGCTTGCCCAGACTAGCGGGGGTGGAGACCCAGTACTTC. This encodes CASSLPRLAGVETQYF.

This clonotype appeared a single time. The chain combines TRBV7-9 with TRBJ2-5, with D tentatively TRBD2 (5 bases). V shed 5 bases and J shed 5 bases, with 15 bases lying between them. The CDR3 runs 14 residues. Germline V lookup: CDR1 SEHNR, CDR2 FQNEAQ (reference sequence). The CDR3 here is CASSRYSEAETQYF. The CDR3 bases are TGTGCCAGCAGCCGCTATAGCGAGGCTGAGACCCAGTACTTC.

J is TRBJ2-5 and V is TRBV18; D remains unclear. V was shortened by 0 bases and J by 9 bases, with 14 bases between the two germline ends. The CDR3 loop spans 14 amino acids. CDR1 is KGHSH, CDR2 LQKENI, per germline. In DNA form, the CDR3 reads TGTGCCAGCTCACCACCACCCGTCACGGGCCCCCAGTACTTC. This encodes CASSPPPVTGPQYF.

V gene TRBV28 combines with J gene TRBJ1-5; D gene unclear. V gave up 5 bases and J gave up 4 bases, with 12 bases separating them. Germline CDR1 is MDHEN and CDR2 is SYDVKM. This CDR3 comprises 14 residues. The CDR3 region is CASSPPPGNQPQHF. The CDR3, as DNA: TGTGCCAGCAGTCCCCCGCCCGGAAATCAGCCCCAGCATTTT.

In this sample, this clonotype turned up once. This chain links TRBV7-9 with TRBJ1-6, with D possibly matching TRBD1 (6 bases). V shed 2 bases and J shed 6 bases, with 8 bases lying between them. The CDR3 is 14 residues long. Germline V gene data show CDR1 as SEHNR and CDR2 as FQNEAQ (reference sequence). The CDR3 DNA is TGTGCCAGCAGCTTACGACAGGCTAATTCACCCCTCCACTTT. Protein sequence: CASSLRQANSPLHF.

This clonotype was seen only once. This CDR3 is CASSPSTSAGKRETQYF. In nucleotides, the CDR3 is TGTGCCAGCTCACCGTCGACTAGCGCCGGAAAGAGAGAGACCCAGTACTTC. The genes are TRBV18 and TRBJ2-5, with TRBD2 identical over 8 bases. This CDR3 has 17 amino acids. Losses at the gene ends were 3 bases for V and 4 bases for J; bases not matched to a gene: 13. The germline V gene has CDR1 KGHSH and CDR2 LQKENI. Full variable domain (rest looked up from reference TRBV18 and TRBJ2-5): NAGVMQNPRHLVRRRGQEARLRCSPMKGHSHVYWYRQLPEEGLKFMVYLQKENIIDESGMPKERFSAEFPKEGPSILRIQQVVRGDSAAYFCASSPSTSAGKRETQYFGPGTRLLVL.

CDR3 protein: CASRARTEAFF. The CDR3 DNA reads TGTGCCAGCAGAGCCCGCACTGAAGCTTTCTTT. The gene calls are TRBV2 and TRBJ1-1; the D is unclear. There are 11 residues in the CDR3. The V end was cut by 6 bases, the J end by 4 bases, with 6 bases between. Germline CDR1 reads SNHLY; CDR2 reads FYNNEI.

V and J are TRBV11-2 and TRBJ2-5; possible D gene TRBD2, 6 bases. This CDR3 has 19 amino acids. Germline V gene data show CDR1 as SGHAT and CDR2 as FQNNGV. Between the trimmed V and J ends, which lost 5 bases and 2 bases, there was a span of 27 bases. CDR3: CASSPRLAGTSLIQETQYF. The CDR3 bases are TGTGCCAGCAGCCCCCGCCTCGCCGGGACTTCCCTAATACAAGAGACCCAGTACTTC.

This chain connects TRBV29-1 to TRBJ2-7, with 11 bases identical to TRBD1. Germline V gene data show CDR1 as SQVTM and CDR2 as ANQGSEA. J gave up 6 bases and V 3 bases, and 1 base lay outside the gene matches. The CDR3 extends over 12 amino acids. CDR3 nucleotides: TGCAGCGTTGAGGGGACAGGGGGCGAGCAGTACTTC. This gives the protein CSVEGTGGEQYF.

The chain carries TRBV19 and TRBJ2-7; possibly TRBD1 for D (6 bases). Trimming shortened V by 7 bases and J by 6 bases, and 22 bases separated the two germline ends. The CDR3 consists of 15 residues. Per germline, CDR1 LNHDA and CDR2 SQIVND (reference sequence). DNA for the CDR3: TGTGCCAGTAAGGTTAGGGCAGGGGCTTGGAGCGAGCAGTACTTC. Its translation is CASKVRAGAWSEQYF.

This clonotype occurred once. This rearrangement joins TRBV29-1 to TRBJ2-5; the D is unclear. This CDR3 region has 12 residues. The V gene's germline CDR1 is SQVTM and CDR2 ANQGSEA. V shed 6 bases and J shed 1 base, with 9 bases lying between them. The CDR3 loop is CSVDRSQETQYF. The CDR3 nucleotides read TGCAGCGTGGACCGATCCCAAGAGACCCAGTACTTC.

The chain combines TRBV20-1 with TRBJ1-1; D remains ambiguous. The germline V gene has CDR1 DFQATT and CDR2 SNEGSKA (reference sequence). The ends were cut back, 6 bases at V and 8 bases at J, with 10 bases in the middle. The CDR3 extends over 10 amino acids. CDR3 in amino acids: CSATLNEAFF. For the CDR3, the DNA is TGCAGTGCGACGCTCAACGAAGCTTTCTTT.

This chain uses TRBV2 with TRBJ1-5; a weak D match, TRBD1 (6 bases). Germline-derived CDR1 and CDR2 are SNHLY and FYNNEI. This CDR3 is built from 14 residues. Trimming removed 6 bases at V and 3 bases at J, with 12 bases between. The CDR3 bases are TGTGCCAGCAGGTCAACAGGGTTCAATCAGCCCCAGCATTTT. This encodes CASRSTGFNQPQHF. Combining the CDR3 with reference TRBV2 and TRBJ1-5 gives the whole variable domain EPEVTQTPSHQVTQMGQEVILRCVPISNHLYFYWYRQILGQKVEFLVSFYNNEISEKSEIFDDQFSVERPDGSNFTLKIRSTKLEDSAMYFCASRSTGFNQPQHFGDGTRLSIL.

V usage is TRBV7-6 and J usage is TRBJ1-1, with no clear D. The V end was cut by 2 bases, the J end by 10 bases, with 17 bases between. The germline CDR1 and CDR2 sequences are SGHVS and FNYEAQ. This CDR3 comprises 14 residues. CDR3 DNA sequence: TGTGCCAGCAGCTTAAACCCGGGCGGGTCGAGAGCTTTCTTT. Its translation is CASSLNPGGSRAFF.

The CDR3 DNA reads as TGCGCCAGCAGCTGGAGGACAGGGAAGGGTGTGACTGAAGCTTTCTTT. Translation: CASSWRTGKGVTEAFF. The chain employs TRBV5-1 and TRBJ1-1; TRBD1 aligns across 8 bases. V shed 3 bases, J shed 5 bases, and the junction held 12 bases outside the gene matches. This CDR3 has 16 residues. CDR1 and CDR2 from the germline V gene are SGHRS and YFSETQ.

The chain combines TRBV19 with TRBJ1-2; D is perhaps TRBD1 (6 bases). Between the trimmed V and J ends, which lost 3 bases and 4 bases, there was a span of 12 bases. The CDR3 loop spans 14 amino acids. Germline CDR1 and CDR2: LNHDA and SQIVND (reference sequence). CDR3 sequence: CASSMDRDIYGYTF. CDR3 nucleotide sequence: TGTGCCAGTAGTATGGACCGGGACATCTATGGCTACACCTTC.

The chain couples TRBV7-9 to TRBJ2-7; weak D call: TRBD1 (6 bases). Trimming left V 5 bases short and J 3 bases short, with 11 bases between. Germline lookup yields CDR1 SEHNR and CDR2 FQNEAQ (reference sequence). This CDR3 is 13 amino acids long. The CDR3 region has the DNA TGTGCCAGCAGCCGCGGACAGATCTACGAGCAGTACTTC. Protein product: CASSRGQIYEQYF.